The present entry profiles one T cell receptor beta chain with its context. Its antigen target is currently unknown. Base qualities are not at hand, and no much larger clone is one base apart. In Seattle, one collaborating source enrolled patients while the infection was active and tracked those patients longitudinally over the course of disease. Whole blood was collected in K2EDTA tubes by collaborating institutions according to the institutions' own protocols. For TCRbeta analysis, collaborators shipped samples in one of three forms: frozen whole blood, isolated PBMCs, or DNA extracted from either of those sample types. The data originate from a study of blood T cell repertoires in COVID-19 (dated by TCRdb to the early 2020s). Concerning the study at large: Samples from collaborators originated in the United States, Italy and Spain and spanned both the acute and convalescent phases of COVID-19. The repertoires were released in a freely available public database meant as a resource for research on the immune response to SARS-CoV-2. Subjects who had been exposed to COVID-19, were actively infected with it, or had recovered from it provided the deeply sampled blood TCRbeta repertoires that made up the dataset. The material from the prospective study consisted of cDNA or gDNA derived from T cells, B-cell-depleted T cells, or PBMCs. The samples were drawn from two sources: the first 160 participants of the ongoing ImmuneRACE study, and fewer than 1,500 subjects contributed by 6 global collaborators. Where available, HLA class I and class II types were obtained from metadata supplied by the sample provider rather than from assay-based typing. Sample metadata almost always included a de-identified subject ID, COVID-19 status, age in years and sex.

What the research found in general, with its limitations: The quantity of clinical and demographic metadata differed by source and by participant and was supplied without curation.

TCRbeta CDR3 regions were amplified from genomic DNA using the immunoSEQ Assay, a bias-controlled multiplex PCR. The original methods were these. The number of nucleated cells in each sample was estimated from the amplification of reference gene primers within the assay. To quantify the absolute abundance of each unique TCRbeta CDR3 rearrangement, sequence reads were collapsed and filtered. For each sample, productive Simpson clonality was calculated by taking the square root of Simpson's diversity index across productive rearrangements. Entries here come from immuneACCESS through TCRdb and include only in-frame sequences with V and J called. Some clones fail to appear in such tables; in the studies checked, an unresolved V gene covers under half of the shortfall, and the cause of the remainder is unknown. V and J calls and clone size are those listed in that table; D and trimming were worked out from the DNA. Across this sample there are fewer than 350,000 clones, with roughly nine tenths seen only once. About an eighth of the sample belongs to the ten largest clones.

Reading from cysteine to phenylalanine, the CDR3 counts 12 amino acids. Just CDR3 DNA is preserved here, 36 bases in frame from base 1. V and J lose 6 bases and 6 bases, and a span of 11 bases separates them. For CDR1 and CDR2, the germline V gene lists SGHNT and YENEEA. The chain links TRBV11-3 with TRBJ1-1, with an unclear D gene assignment. The sequenced sample was peripheral blood. This TCR derives from a woman in her thirties with COVID-19, enrolled during active disease. The CDR3 here reads CASSHRGAEAFF. The nucleotide sequence reads TGTGCCAGCAGTCACCGGGGAGCTGAAGCTTTCTTT.